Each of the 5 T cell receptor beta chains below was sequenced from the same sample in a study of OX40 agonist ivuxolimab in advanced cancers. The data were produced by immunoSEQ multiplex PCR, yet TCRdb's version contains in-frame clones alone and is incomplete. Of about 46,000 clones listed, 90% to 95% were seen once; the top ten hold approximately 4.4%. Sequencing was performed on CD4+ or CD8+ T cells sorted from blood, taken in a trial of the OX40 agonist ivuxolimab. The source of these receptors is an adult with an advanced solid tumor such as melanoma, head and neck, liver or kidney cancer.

The DNA of the CDR3 is TGTGCCAACGGGGGGGAAGGGGCGCTCACAGATACGCAGTATTTT. Translation: CANGGEGALTDTQYF. The chain combines TRBV6-1 with TRBJ2-3; 8 bases map to TRBD2. Germline V CDR1 and CDR2: MNHNS, SASEGT. Losses at the gene ends were 10 bases for V and 2 bases for J; bases not matched to a gene: 11. The CDR3 is made up of 15 amino acids.

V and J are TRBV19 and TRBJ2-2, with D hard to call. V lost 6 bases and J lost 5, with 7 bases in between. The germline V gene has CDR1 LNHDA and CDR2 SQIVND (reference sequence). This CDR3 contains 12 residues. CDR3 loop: CASRVFTGELFF. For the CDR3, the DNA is TGTGCCAGTAGAGTGTTTACCGGGGAGCTGTTTTTT.

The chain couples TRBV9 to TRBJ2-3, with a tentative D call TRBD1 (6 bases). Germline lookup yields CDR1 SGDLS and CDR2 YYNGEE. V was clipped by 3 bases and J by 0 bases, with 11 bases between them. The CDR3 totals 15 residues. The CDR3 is CASSGGTISTDTQYF. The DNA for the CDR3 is TGTGCCAGCAGCGGGGGGACAATTAGCACAGATACGCAGTATTTT.

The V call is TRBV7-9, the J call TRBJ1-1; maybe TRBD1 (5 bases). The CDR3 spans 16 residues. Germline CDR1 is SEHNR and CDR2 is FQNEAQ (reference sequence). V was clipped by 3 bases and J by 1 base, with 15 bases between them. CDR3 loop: CASSFPRTKANTEAFF. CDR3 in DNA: TGTGCCAGCAGCTTTCCTCGGACAAAGGCGAACACTGAAGCTTTCTTT.

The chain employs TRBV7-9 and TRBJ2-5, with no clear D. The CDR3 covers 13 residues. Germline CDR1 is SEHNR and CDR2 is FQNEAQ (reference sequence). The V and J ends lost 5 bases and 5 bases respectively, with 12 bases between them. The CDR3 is CASSLGALETQYF. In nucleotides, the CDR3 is TGTGCCAGCAGCCTGGGCGCCCTGGAGACCCAGTACTTC.